The 31 T cell receptor beta chains reported below all come from one sample, sequenced in a study of blood T cells in healthy people across ages. Combining a sample-barcoded 5' primer with a J-beta primer mix, a second PCR ran for roughly 6 to 11 cycles. A single record per CDR3 protein comes from TCRdb applying MiXCR to the 5' RACE reads. Of some 1.7 million distinct CDR3 sequences in the sample, roughly 30% are singletons; the top ten hold roughly 8%. The source material was blood. The receptor set was obtained from a woman aged 25 to 39 in good health.

V is TRBV6-2 or TRBV6-3 and J is TRBJ2-5, with D unresolved. The J call may be incorrect, as the DNA end agrees better with TRBJ2-7. The CDR3 runs to 14 residues. Per germline, CDR1 MNHEY and CDR2 SVGEGT. The CDR3 coding sequence is TGTGCCAGCAAATTAGAGGAAACAGCCTACGAGCAGTACTTC. Amino acids: CASKLEETAYEQYF.

In regard to this clonotype: An end of the junction differs from the germline gene, which may be a read error. The rearrangement joins TRBV6-5 to TRBJ2-5; D possibly corresponds to TRBD2 (5 bases). CDR1 MNHEY and CDR2 SVGAGI come from the germline V gene. The CDR3 is made up of 12 amino acids. CDR3 DNA: TGTGCCAGTAGTTACGTTGGAGGGACCCAGTACTTC. This sequence encodes CASSYVGGTQYF.

The chain employs TRBV14 and TRBJ2-1; D could derive from TRBD1 or TRBD2 (5 bases each). This CDR3 region has 16 residues. Germline assignment: CDR1 SGHDN and CDR2 FVKESK. Trimming pared 3 bases from V and 8 bases from J, leaving 20 bases between. CDR3 DNA sequence: TGTGCCAGCAGCCACCTTAGCGATTCAAGGGGCGATGAGCAGTTCTTC. This codes for CASSHLSDSRGDEQFF.

In its sample, this clonotype was seen a few times. V is TRBV28 and J is TRBJ1-2; D is ambiguous. V was pared by 3 bases and J by 7 bases, with 12 bases between. This CDR3 contains 13 residues. Looked up from germline, CDR1 is MDHEN and CDR2 is SYDVKM. The CDR3 DNA is TGTGCCAGCAGTTTTGGGGTTTTGGGTGGCTACACCTTC. It specifies CASSFGVLGGYTF.

This clonotype was picked up a small number of times. The V and J genes are TRBV12-3 or TRBV12-4 and TRBJ1-6, with D maybe TRBD1 (5 bases). The V end was cut by 3 bases, the J end by 9 bases, with 9 bases between. CDR3 length: 13 amino acids. The CDR3 here is CASSFKGTSPLHF. CDR3 DNA: TGTGCCAGCAGTTTTAAGGGGACTTCACCCCTCCACTTT.

The chain recombines TRBV24-1 with TRBJ2-2; no clear D gene. CDR1 and CDR2 from the germline V gene are KGHDR and SFDVKD. Deletions cut 6 bases from V and 1 base from J, with 8 bases between. The CDR3 sequence is 14 residues long. The CDR3 loop is CATSLNGNTGELFF. The CDR3 DNA sequence: TGTGCCACCAGTCTGAACGGGAACACCGGGGAGCTGTTTTTT.

This clonotype occurred a few times. The V call is TRBV6-2 or TRBV6-3, the J call TRBJ1-1; 10 bases are a match to TRBD1. With V trimmed by 5 bases and J by 4 bases, 7 bases remained unmatched. The CDR3 contains 15 residues. The germline V gene has CDR1 MNHEY and CDR2 SVGEGT. CDR3 in DNA: TGTGCCAGCAGTCGACAGGGGGCCGAGGTCACTGAAGCTTTCTTT. Translation: CASSRQGAEVTEAFF.

This clonotype was picked up many times. This chain uses TRBV19 with TRBJ2-1; no firm D call. Germline V CDR1 and CDR2: LNHDA, SQIVND (reference sequence). Trimming left V 3 bases short and J 5 bases short, with 5 bases between. The CDR3 contains 12 residues. In DNA, the CDR3 is TGTGCCAGTAGTATTCTGGACAATGAGCAGTTCTTC. Encoded protein: CASSILDNEQFF.

The table lists this clonotype with many counts. This sequence joins TRBV12-3 or TRBV12-4 and TRBJ1-1, with D possibly being TRBD1 (5 bases). The CDR3 has 13 residues. Trimming shortened V by 7 bases and J by 4 bases, and 13 bases separated the two germline ends. This CDR3 is CASTTGGGTEAFF. The CDR3 DNA reads as TGTGCCAGCACGACTGGGGGTGGCACTGAAGCTTTCTTT.

This clonotype was detected a few times. V and J are TRBV29-1 and TRBJ1-2; D gene uncertain. The germline V and J ends were trimmed by 6 bases and 8 bases, with 16 bases remaining between them. The CDR3 consists of 12 residues. In germline, CDR1 is SQVTM, CDR2 ANQGSEA. The CDR3 coding sequence is TGCAGCGTCGTCCACGGACTAGGAGGCTACACCTTC. Its protein is CSVVHGLGGYTF.

The gene calls are TRBV9 and TRBJ2-5, with unresolved D. Germline V gene data show CDR1 as SGDLS and CDR2 as YYNGEE. The CDR3 sequence is 12 residues long. Between the trimmed V and J ends, which lost 0 bases and 11 bases, there was a span of 11 bases. The chain's CDR3 is CASSVETYEQYF. The CDR3 DNA reads as TGTGCCAGCAGCGTAGAAACATATGAGCAGTACTTC.

This clonotype was observed a handful of times. V usage is TRBV6-6 and J usage is TRBJ1-1; D call uncertain. This CDR3 region has 12 residues. Looked up from germline, CDR1 is MNHNY and CDR2 is SVGAGI (reference sequence). V lost 6 bases to trimming and J lost 8 bases, with 13 bases between them. The CDR3 reads CASSPQQTEAFF. The DNA for the CDR3 is TGTGCCAGCAGCCCACAGCAAACCGAAGCTTTCTTT.

A word on this clonotype: A much larger clonotype is one base distant, so this may be a read error. The CDR3 here is CASSFGLVGVYNEQFF. CDR3 sequence (DNA): TGTGCCAGCAGTTTCGGACTAGTGGGAGTCTACAATGAGCAGTTCTTC. The chain couples TRBV12-3 or TRBV12-4 to TRBJ2-1; 7 bases line up with TRBD2. V lost 3 bases to trimming and J lost 3 bases; unmatched junction nucleotides: 8. CDR3 length: 16 amino acids.

Comment on this clonotype: The germline gene is not matched at one end of the junction; a read error may be the cause. V is TRBV12-3 or TRBV12-4 and J is TRBJ1-1; no definite D call. CDR3 length equals 13 residues. Here the CDR3 reads CAGSLRYHTEAFF. The CDR3 DNA follows: TGTGCCGGCAGTTTACGGTACCACACTGAAGCTTTCTTT.

This clonotype appeared a single time. The J gene is TRBJ2-1, the V gene TRBV6-2 or TRBV6-3; no firm D call. The CDR3 is made up of 13 amino acids. Germline V lookup: CDR1 MNHEY, CDR2 SVGEGT. Deletions cut 0 bases from V and 6 bases from J, with 6 bases between. The CDR3 DNA reads as TGTGCCAGCAGTTACTCGATTGTCAATGAGCAGTTCTTC. Its translation is CASSYSIVNEQFF.

This clonotype was picked up one time. The CDR3 reads CASSGDSHETQYF. CDR3 coding DNA: TGTGCCAGCAGTGGGGATAGCCATGAGACCCAGTACTTC. J is TRBJ2-5 and V is TRBV2; D gene uncertain. This CDR3 comprises 13 residues. V gave up 4 bases and J gave up 5 bases, with 11 bases separating them. Looked up from germline, CDR1 is SNHLY and CDR2 is FYNNEI.

Comments on this clonotype: This may stem from a read error, because a much larger clone lies one nucleotide away. The chain employs TRBV5-1 and TRBJ2-5; D ambiguous. V was pared by 0 bases and J by 4 bases, with 16 bases between. The CDR3 extends over 16 amino acids. The germline V gene encodes CDR1 SGHRS and CDR2 YFSETQ. The CDR3 here is CASSLEDKDSAETQYF. The CDR3 coding sequence is TGCGCCAGCAGCTTGGAAGATAAGGATTCGGCAGAGACCCAGTACTTC.

This clonotype occurred many times. The chain is built from TRBV27 and TRBJ2-1; D may be TRBD1 (7 bases). Trimming shortened V by 4 bases and J by 5 bases, and 21 bases separated the two germline ends. The CDR3 has 17 residues. Germline CDR1 MNHEY, CDR2 SMNVEV (reference sequence). The CDR3 protein is CASSSLISGGIHNEQFF. CDR3 nucleotides: TGTGCCAGCAGTTCCTTAATTTCAGGGGGGATTCACAATGAGCAGTTCTTC.

This chain connects TRBV29-1 to TRBJ2-7, with 13 positions matching TRBD2. CDR3 length: 16 amino acids. J was trimmed by 7 bases and V by 1 base; bases with no gene match: 10. The germline CDR1 and CDR2 sequences are SQVTM and ANQGSEA. The CDR3 sequence: CSVEGWTSGGYNEQYF. DNA for the CDR3: TGCAGCGTTGAAGGGTGGACTAGCGGGGGTTACAATGAGCAGTACTTC.

This chain joins TRBV27 and TRBJ1-5, with 12 bases aligning to TRBD1. The CDR3 has 15 amino acids. The junction had 9 bases not matched to a gene; V was cut back by 6 bases and J by 9 bases. Germline V gene data show CDR1 as MNHEY and CDR2 as SMNVEV (reference sequence). The CDR3 DNA reads as TGTGCCAGCAGCAGCGGGACAGGGGGCAGGCGGCCCCAGCATTTT. It is translated as CASSSGTGGRRPQHF.

This clonotype was counted ten times or more. The chain couples TRBV29-1 to TRBJ1-2, with D unresolved. Germline CDR1 SQVTM, CDR2 ANQGSEA. This CDR3 spans 12 amino acids. This CDR3 is CRGIGRDYGYTF. The DNA of the CDR3 is TGCAGGGGAATTGGACGGGACTATGGCTACACCTTC.

The J gene is TRBJ1-4, the V gene TRBV12-3 or TRBV12-4; tentatively, D is TRBD1 (6 bases). V shed 4 bases and J shed 8 bases, with 11 bases lying between them. The CDR3 is made up of 13 amino acids. The CDR3 here is CASSSGHAEKLFF. DNA of the CDR3: TGTGCCAGCAGTTCGGGACACGCAGAAAAACTGTTTTTT.

The table lists this clonotype with a few counts. A read error may produce the germline difference seen at one junction end. J is TRBJ2-6 and V is TRBV5-1; TRBD2 agrees at 13 bases. CDR1 and CDR2 (germline): SGHRS, YFSETQ. The CDR3 is made up of 18 amino acids. The CDR3 DNA reads TGCGCCAGCAGCCCTGGACTAGCGGGGGCCTCTGGGGCCAACGCCCTGACTTTC. It yields the protein CASSPGLAGASGANALTF.

This sequence joins TRBV29-1 and TRBJ1-2; D gene uncertain. The CDR3 is made up of 11 amino acids. V lost 7 bases, J lost 1 base, and 7 bases lay in between. Germline values: CDR1 SQVTM, CDR2 ANQGSEA. CDR3 in amino acids: CSAIVNYGYTF. CDR3 coding DNA: TGCAGCGCGATTGTTAACTATGGCTACACCTTC.

This clonotype was seen many times. V usage is TRBV27 and J usage is TRBJ1-2; D is perhaps TRBD1 (5 bases). The CDR3 totals 15 residues. V shed 2 bases and J shed 0 bases, with 10 bases lying between them. Germline assignment: CDR1 MNHEY and CDR2 SMNVEV (reference sequence). As DNA, the CDR3 is TGTGCCAGCAGTTTAGGACACCCTGCTAACTATGGCTACACCTTC. Encoded protein: CASSLGHPANYGYTF.

Only one count was recorded for this clonotype. The genes are TRBV29-1 and TRBJ2-4, with D uncertain. Germline assignment: CDR1 SQVTM and CDR2 ANQGSEA. CDR3 length: 10 residues. Trimming shortened V by 7 bases and J by 13 bases, and 14 bases separated the two germline ends. CDR3 region: CSAHGNEQYF. In DNA form, the CDR3 reads TGCAGCGCCCACGGCAATGAGCAGTACTTC.

The V gene is TRBV20-1, the J gene TRBJ2-3, with 12 bases lining up with TRBD2. The J segment lost 3 bases and the V segment lost 0 bases, leaving 4 bases of the junction unmatched. This CDR3 contains 16 residues. Germline V gives CDR1 DFQATT, CDR2 SNEGSKA (reference sequence). DNA for the CDR3: TGCAGTGCTAGAGACCCCCTAGCGGGAGGGACAGATACGCAGTATTTT. This codes for CSARDPLAGGTDTQYF.

Turning to this clonotype: This may arise from a read error, as a much more abundant clone is one base away. This chain joins TRBV12-3 or TRBV12-4 and TRBJ2-1; possible D gene TRBD2, 5 bases. This CDR3 is built from 13 residues. CDR3 in DNA: TGTGCCAGCAGTAAAGACTACGACAATGGGCAGTTCTTC. Its translation is CASSKDYDNGQFF.

Turning to this clonotype: An end of the junction differs from the germline gene, which may be a read error. J is TRBJ2-6 and V is TRBV7-2; D not resolved. The CDR3 loop spans 15 amino acids. Germline-derived CDR1 and CDR2 are SGHTA and FQGNSA. The CDR3 here is CDSSLVGSGANVLTF. The CDR3 bases are TGTGACAGCAGCTTAGTCGGCTCTGGGGCCAACGTCCTGACTTTC.

This clonotype was counted ten times or more. The V gene is TRBV7-2, the J gene TRBJ2-1, with 9 bases identical to TRBD2. Germline V gene lookup returns CDR1 SGHTA and CDR2 FQGNSA. V was pared by 1 base and J by 4 bases, with 8 bases of the junction left unmatched. The CDR3 sequence is 17 residues long. The CDR3 protein is CASSLGVGGRVYNEQFF. CDR3 DNA: TGTGCCAGCAGCTTAGGTGTAGGCGGGAGGGTTTACAATGAGCAGTTCTTC.

This clonotype was seen only a few times. In DNA, the CDR3 is TGCGCCAGCAGCCAAGACCCTAGCGGGACCCAGTACTTC. Protein product: CASSQDPSGTQYF. The genes are TRBV4-1 and TRBJ2-5; 7 nucleotides agree with TRBD2. Germline V gene data show CDR1 as MGHRA and CDR2 as YSYEKL. Germline trimming cut 0 bases from V and 7 bases from J; bases unmatched to any gene: 2. The CDR3 has 13 amino acids.